The T cell receptor (beta chain) under discussion was sequenced for a study of blood T cell repertoires in COVID-19. Whole-study context: Whether acute or convalescent, the COVID-19 samples came from the United States, Italy and Spain. T cells, B-cell-depleted T cells, or PBMCs provided the cDNA or gDNA that served as material.

The CDR3 is 14 residues long. Losses at the gene ends were 6 bases for V and 7 bases for J; bases not matched to a gene: 6. Per germline, CDR1 LNHDA and CDR2 SQIVND (reference sequence). Sequencing used immunoSEQ multiplex PCR; TCRdb keeps in-frame clones, though not all of them. The sample carries approximately 160,000 clones, under 90% recorded once. Those who participated ranged in age from roughly 18 to 89 years and resided in about two dozen US areas. Among Cohort 3 donors, those recovered had two negative PCRs, clearance, or symptom resolution. The TCR sequence derives from a man aged 45-60 years who had recovered from COVID-19. Input material: PBMCs or T cells enriched from blood (not recorded which). The V call is TRBV19, the J call TRBJ1-4; 9 bases are shared with TRBD1. This CDR3 reads CASRDRGTAEKLFF. DNA for the CDR3: TGTGCCAGTAGGGACAGGGGCACAGCTGAAAAACTGTTTTTT.